This T cell receptor (beta chain) came from a study of shared clonotypes between healthy human individuals. Study-level results: Donors were few, which limited the genetic and exposure-history diversity represented.

The test was conducted at deep level. Clones were read by immunoSEQ multiplex PCR, and TCRdb kept only the in-frame ones, dropping some. The data hold around 530,000 clones, with roughly 79% observed a single time. Adults of Caucasian background living in Nashville, Tennessee made up all donors. To note about this clone: What it binds is not known.

The V gene lost 4 bases and the J gene lost 0 bases, with 10 bases spanning the gap. The CDR3 consists of 15 residues. Germline CDR1 MDHEN, CDR2 SYDVKM. The TCR sequence derives from a woman between 40 and 55 years old in good health. Some clones in this sample may be carry-over from other donors' samples. The sequencing input was PBMCs. The V call is TRBV28, the J call TRBJ2-1, with D uncertain. CDR3 sequence reads: CASSSVLSSYNEQFF. CDR3 coding DNA: TGTGCCAGCAGTTCAGTCCTAAGCTCCTACAATGAGCAGTTCTTC.